The 21 T cell receptor beta chains presented below share a single source sample, sequenced in a study of T cell responses to AZD1222 COVID-19 vaccine. Method: immunoSEQ multiplex PCR; TCRdb's copy keeps in-frame clones and lacks some. The profile shows 100,000 to 120,000 clones, about nine tenths of them singletons. The sequencing used peripheral blood, collected on day 0 of MenACWY control vaccination. Source of these receptors: an adult in good health.

In its sample, this clone was seen a few times. V and J are TRBV30 and TRBJ1-3, with TRBD1 as a possible D gene (5 bases). CDR1 GTSNPN and CDR2 SVGIG come from the germline V gene (reference sequence). Deletions cut 0 bases from V and 4 bases from J, with 10 bases between. The CDR3 has 14 residues. The CDR3 sequence is CAWSVARAGNTIYF. For the CDR3, the DNA is TGTGCCTGGAGTGTCGCCAGGGCCGGAAACACCATATATTTT.

The chain combines TRBV5-8 with TRBJ2-5; 8 bases are a match to TRBD1. The CDR3 is made up of 13 amino acids. The trim removed 6 bases at V and 2 bases at J, leaving 3 bases unmatched. Germline V gene sequence: CDR1 SGHTS, CDR2 YDEGEE. CDR3 amino acids: CASNWDRQETQYF. CDR3 DNA sequence: TGTGCCAGCAATTGGGACAGGCAAGAGACCCAGTACTTC.

This chain uses TRBV6-5 with TRBJ1-4; D not resolved. V lost 6 bases to trimming and J lost 8 bases, with 16 bases between them. CDR1 and CDR2 from the germline V gene are MNHEY and SVGAGI. This CDR3 region has 14 residues. As DNA, the CDR3 is TGTGCCAGCAGCAGGCTTCAGATCGGGGAAAAACTGTTTTTT. Its protein product is CASSRLQIGEKLFF.

This chain joins TRBV3-1 (or the pseudogene TRBV3-2) and TRBJ2-2, with TRBD1 identical over 7 bases. V lost 2 bases to trimming and J lost 6 bases; unmatched junction nucleotides: 0. Germline values: CDR1 LGHDT, CDR2 YNNKEL (reference sequence). The length of the CDR3 is 13 residues. The CDR3 DNA reads as TGTGCCAGCAGCCAACAGGGGGCCGGGGAGCTGTTTTTT. This encodes CASSQQGAGELFF.

This sequence joins TRBV5-1 and TRBJ2-5; 7 positions match TRBD2. V shed 4 bases, J shed 4 bases, and the junction held 10 bases outside the gene matches. From germline, CDR1 is SGHRS and CDR2 YFSETQ. The CDR3 extends over 15 amino acids. CDR3 protein: CASSGEGAAGETQYF. The CDR3 coding sequence is TGCGCCAGCAGCGGGGAGGGAGCGGCGGGAGAGACCCAGTACTTC.

J is TRBJ1-2 and V is TRBV28; D is unresolved. CDR3 length: 14 amino acids. Germline CDR1 reads MDHEN; CDR2 reads SYDVKM. Trimming left V 1 base short and J 5 bases short, with 11 bases between. As DNA, the CDR3 is TGTGCCAGCAGTTTATTTTACACAGCTTATGGCTACACCTTC. Translation: CASSLFYTAYGYTF.

This sequence joins TRBV10-3 and TRBJ1-4; 7 bases are a match to TRBD1. Looked up from germline, CDR1 is ENHRY and CDR2 is SYGVKD. This CDR3 is built from 13 residues. The ends lost 10 bases at V and 2 bases at J; junction bases unmatched: 4. CDR3 amino acids: CATATGTNEKLFF. CDR3 DNA: TGTGCCACCGCGACAGGGACTAATGAAAAACTGTTTTTT.

The sample holds a few counts of this clone. The CDR3 nucleotides read TGTGCCCGCAACTGTCGGCTGTTTTTT. It encodes CARNCRLFF. V gene TRBV28 combines with J gene TRBJ1-4; no clear D gene. The germline gives CDR1 MDHEN, CDR2 SYDVKM. The CDR3 length is 9 residues. V lost 11 bases, J lost 14 bases, and 12 bases lay in between.

V gene TRBV7-6 combines with J gene TRBJ1-4, with a possible D match to TRBD1 (5 bases). The CDR3 sequence is 17 residues long. Trimming pared 1 base from V and 3 bases from J, leaving 15 bases between. Per the germline V gene, CDR1 is SGHVS and CDR2 is FNYEAQ. The CDR3 loop is CASSLGPRGVANEKLFF. The CDR3 DNA reads TGTGCCAGCAGCTTAGGACCTAGGGGTGTAGCTAATGAAAAACTGTTTTTT.

This chain uses TRBV24-1 with TRBJ1-4, with D hard to call. Trimming left V 12 bases short and J 8 bases short, with 18 bases between. Germline V gene data show CDR1 as KGHDR and CDR2 as SFDVKD. The CDR3 loop spans 13 amino acids. CDR3 sequence reads: CASPRSKEEKLFF. CDR3 sequence (DNA): TGTGCCTCACCCCGTAGCAAAGAGGAAAAACTGTTTTTT.

J is TRBJ1-2 and V is TRBV7-9, with 8 bases aligning to TRBD1. The CDR3 has 13 residues. CDR1 SEHNR and CDR2 FQNEAQ come from the germline V gene (reference sequence). V shed 6 bases, J shed 6 bases, and the junction held 6 bases outside the gene matches. For the CDR3, the DNA is TGTGCCAGCAGTTCGGACAGGGTTCATGGCTACACCTTC. It codes for CASSSDRVHGYTF. The variable domain in full, completed from reference TRBV7-9 and TRBJ1-2, reads DTGVSQNPRHKITKRGQNVTFRCDPISEHNRLYWYRQTLGQGPEFLTYFQNEAQLEKSRLLSDRFSAERPKGSFSTLEIQRTEQGDSAMYLCASSSDRVHGYTFGSGTRLTVV.

This chain uses TRBV28 with TRBJ1-5; no clear D. V was cut by 6 bases and J by 4 bases, with 7 bases left in between. The CDR3 extends over 12 amino acids. CDR1 and CDR2 (germline): MDHEN, SYDVKM. The CDR3, as DNA: TGTGCCAGCAGGTCCGGGAATCAGCCCCAGCATTTT. The encoded protein is CASRSGNQPQHF. Combining the CDR3 with reference TRBV28 and TRBJ1-5 gives the whole variable domain DVKVTQSSRYLVKRTGEKVFLECVQDMDHENMFWYRQDPGLGLRLIYFSYDVKMKEKGDIPEGYSVSREKKERFSLILESASTNQTSMYLCASRSGNQPQHFGDGTRLSIL.

The V and J genes are TRBV28 and TRBJ2-7; D remains ambiguous. Trimming removed 3 bases at V and 2 bases at J, with 11 bases between. The CDR3 is made up of 14 amino acids. The germline gives CDR1 MDHEN, CDR2 SYDVKM. CDR3 region: CASSFLGITYEQYF. In DNA, the CDR3 is TGTGCCAGCAGTTTTTTGGGTATAACCTACGAGCAGTACTTC.

The V and J genes are TRBV6-1 and TRBJ1-2; tentatively, D is TRBD1 (6 bases). The CDR3 consists of 15 residues. The V and J ends lost 1 base and 4 bases respectively, with 13 bases between them. The germline gives CDR1 MNHNS, CDR2 SASEGT. The CDR3 DNA sequence: TGTGCCAGCAGTGAAGTACAGGGTTTCTCCTATGGCTACACCTTC. This translates into CASSEVQGFSYGYTF.

The rearrangement uses TRBV6-2 or TRBV6-3 and TRBJ2-1; D is unresolved. The CDR3 covers 16 residues. CDR1 is MNHEY, CDR2 SVGEGT, per germline. Between the trimmed V and J ends, which lost 2 bases and 0 bases, there was a span of 11 bases. The CDR3 DNA sequence: TGTGCCAGCAGTTACCCGGGCAGGAGCTCCTACAATGAGCAGTTCTTC. As protein: CASSYPGRSSYNEQFF.

The chain recombines TRBV12-2 with TRBJ2-7. TRBV12-2 counts as a pseudogene. The CDR3 consists of 16 residues. The CDR3 region has the DNA TGTGCAAGTCGCTTAGAAGTTAGTGGGGGGCCCTACGAGCAGTACTTC. It encodes CASRLEVSGGPYEQYF.

This chain connects TRBV3-1 (or the pseudogene TRBV3-2) to TRBJ2-4; the D gene is possibly TRBD1 (6 bases). The CDR3 runs to 13 residues. V was pared by 4 bases and J by 8 bases, with 12 bases between. The germline V gene has CDR1 LGHDT and CDR2 YNNKEL (reference sequence). The DNA of the CDR3 is TGTGCCAGCAGCCCCCCAGGGGCATACATTCAGTACTTC. This codes for CASSPPGAYIQYF.

This chain connects TRBV6-6 to TRBJ2-7; 9 bases are a match to TRBD1. V was pared by 4 bases and J by 3 bases, with 4 bases of the junction left unmatched. Germline CDR1 and CDR2: MNHNY and SVGAGI (reference sequence). The CDR3 consists of 14 residues. DNA of the CDR3: TGTGCCAGCAGTTCTGACAGGGGGGGCTACGAGCAGTACTTC. Amino acids: CASSSDRGGYEQYF.

V and J are TRBV5-4 and TRBJ2-7; 9 bases are shared with TRBD1. The germline V gene has CDR1 SGHNT and CDR2 YYREEE (reference sequence). This CDR3 is 15 amino acids long. J gave up 6 bases and V 0 bases, and 7 bases lay outside the gene matches. CDR3 residues: CASSLEGQGGVEQYF. The CDR3 nucleotides read TGTGCCAGCAGCTTGGAGGGACAGGGTGGGGTCGAGCAGTACTTC.

V usage is TRBV28 and J usage is TRBJ2-3; the match to TRBD1 covers 8 bases. Germline assignment: CDR1 MDHEN and CDR2 SYDVKM. The CDR3 runs 17 residues. V lost 3 bases and J lost 3; bases outside the gene matches: 11. The CDR3 sequence is CASSFPDRGGETDTQYF. The CDR3, as DNA: TGTGCCAGCAGTTTCCCCGACAGGGGAGGTGAGACAGATACGCAGTATTTT.

This clone was recorded only once. This chain connects TRBV7-2 to TRBJ1-5; the match to TRBD1 covers 8 bases. After removal of 6 bases from V and 6 bases from J, the junction contained 10 bases not matched to a gene. In germline, CDR1 is SGHTA, CDR2 FQGNSA. The CDR3 sequence is 15 residues long. In nucleotides, the CDR3 is TGTGCCAGCAGGGAAAGACAGGGGCGGGCTCAGCCCCAGCATTTT. It codes for CASRERQGRAQPQHF.